Detailed here is one TCR beta chain. The antigen remains undetermined. A junction boundary mismatches the germline segment, possibly from a read error. This entry is derived from a study of tumor and adjacent non-tumor tissue in lung cancer. Study information: Histology: about a dozen adenocarcinoma, 2 squamous cell carcinoma, 1 small cell lung cancer.

Germline loops: CDR1 SQVTM, CDR2 ANQGSEA. The CDR3 extends over 13 amino acids. A modified ARM-PCR protocol with three rounds of nested PCR amplified TCRbeta. A single record per CDR3 protein comes from TCRdb applying MiXCR to the multiplex PCR reads. Among tens of thousands of distinct CDR3 sequences listed, 76% were seen once. No cell sorting was done before RNA was extracted from the tissue. The normal lung tissue was taken more than 3 cm from the tumor edge. Overall study findings and caveats: Tumor tissue had significantly higher TCR diversity than normal lung. Top 100 clones took a larger repertoire share in normal lung.

The receptor's source is a man in his sixties or seventies with non-small cell lung cancer. Sequenced input: distant non-tumor lung tissue. The V and J genes are TRBV29-1 and TRBJ1-2, with D unclear. The CDR3 spells CSVLQAGDYGYTF. The CDR3 bases are TGCAGCGTTCTCCAGGCGGGAGACTATGGCTACACTTTC.